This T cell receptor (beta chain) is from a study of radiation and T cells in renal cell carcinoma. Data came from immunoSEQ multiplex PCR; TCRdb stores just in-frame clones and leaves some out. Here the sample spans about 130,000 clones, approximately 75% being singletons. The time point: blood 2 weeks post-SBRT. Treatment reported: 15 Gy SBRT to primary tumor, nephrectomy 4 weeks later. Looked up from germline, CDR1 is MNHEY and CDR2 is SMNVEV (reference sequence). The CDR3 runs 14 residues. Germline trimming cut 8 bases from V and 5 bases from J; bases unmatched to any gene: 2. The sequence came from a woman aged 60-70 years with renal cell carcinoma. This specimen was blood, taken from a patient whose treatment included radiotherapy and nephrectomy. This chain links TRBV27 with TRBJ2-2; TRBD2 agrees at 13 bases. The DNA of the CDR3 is TGTGCCAGCGAACTAGCGGGAGGGACCGGGGAGCTGTTTTTT. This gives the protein CASELAGGTGELFF.